The 12 T cell receptor beta chains reported below all come from one sample, sequenced in a study of T cells in Graves' hyperthyroidism and ophthalmopathy. Researchers took RNA transcripts and amplified the TCR beta CDR3 regions from them. First-round RT-PCR targeting the TCR CDR3 was performed with the HTBI primer set. TCRdb reanalysed the multiplex PCR reads using MiXCR and keeps one entry per CDR3 protein. The sample has 620,000 or so distinct CDR3 sequences; about 14% are singletons. Sequenced: blood. The receptors originated from a woman aged 50 to 60 with Graves' ophthalmopathy.

This clonotype was counted many times. The chain employs TRBV3-1 and TRBJ2-3; D is unresolved. Per the germline V gene, CDR1 is LGHDT and CDR2 is YNNKEL (reference sequence). Trimming took off 1 base at V and 2 bases at J, with 7 bases between the two ends. The CDR3 is made up of 14 amino acids. Here the CDR3 DNA reads TGTGCCAGCAGCCAAGTTCTCACCACAGATACGCAGTATTTT. It codes for CASSQVLTTDTQYF.

This clonotype was detected a few times. The chain employs TRBV28 and TRBJ1-1; possible D gene TRBD1, 5 bases. Germline V CDR1 and CDR2: MDHEN, SYDVKM. The CDR3 loop spans 15 amino acids. Trimming cost V 7 bases and J 1 base, with 16 bases left between them. CDR3 residues: CASTDTGRGNTEAFF. In DNA form, the CDR3 reads TGTGCCAGCACCGATACAGGTCGTGGGAACACTGAAGCTTTCTTT.

This clonotype was found many times. The chain recombines TRBV12-3 or TRBV12-4 with TRBJ2-3; D not certain. Trimming pared 6 bases from V and 0 bases from J, leaving 19 bases between. CDR3 length equals 17 residues. The CDR3 DNA sequence: TGTGCCAGCAGCCACGAGGTGGGCGTAGCTAGCACAGATACGCAGTATTTT. As protein: CASSHEVGVASTDTQYF.

This clonotype was observed a handful of times. The chain uses TRBV9 and TRBJ2-1; 11 nucleotides line up with TRBD2. Trimming removed 3 bases from V and 5 bases from J; junction bases left unmatched: 4. The germline V gene has CDR1 SGDLS and CDR2 YYNGEE. This CDR3 contains 15 residues. CDR3 sequence reads: CASSGGTSGNNEQFF. The DNA of the CDR3 is TGTGCCAGCAGCGGCGGGACTAGCGGAAACAATGAGCAGTTCTTC.

The rearrangement links TRBV20-1 to TRBJ1-1, with D possibly matching TRBD1 (5 bases). The germline CDR1 and CDR2 sequences are DFQATT and SNEGSKA (reference sequence). Deletions cut 1 base from V and 4 bases from J, with 10 bases between. This CDR3 is built from 13 residues. This CDR3 is CSARGGGATEAFF. Here the CDR3 DNA reads TGCAGTGCTAGAGGGGGAGGGGCCACTGAAGCTTTCTTT.

This clonotype has at least ten counts. The chain couples TRBV12-3 or TRBV12-4 to TRBJ2-7; tentative D call: TRBD1 (6 bases). The CDR3 is made up of 14 amino acids. V lost 2 bases to trimming and J lost 4 bases, with 12 bases between them. The DNA of the CDR3 is TGTGCCAGCAGTTTAATGCTCAGGGGTTACGAGCAGTACTTC. The encoded protein is CASSLMLRGYEQYF.

This clonotype was recorded many times. The chain carries TRBV20-1 and TRBJ1-2; tentative D call: TRBD1 (5 bases). Per the germline V gene, CDR1 is DFQATT and CDR2 is SNEGSKA (reference sequence). This CDR3 is 13 amino acids long. The ends were cut back, 5 bases at V and 1 base at J, with 11 bases in the middle. This CDR3 is CSAVDGHNYGYTF. CDR3 coding DNA: TGCAGTGCTGTCGACGGACATAACTATGGCTACACCTTC.

This clonotype was recorded a few times. The chain has TRBV4-2 and TRBJ2-2; no clear D. The V and J ends lost 1 base and 0 bases respectively, with 6 bases between them. From germline, CDR1 is LGHNA and CDR2 YNFKEQ. This CDR3 contains 15 residues. This CDR3 is CASSQALANTGELFF. DNA of the CDR3: TGTGCCAGCAGCCAAGCTTTGGCGAACACCGGGGAGCTGTTTTTT.

A few counts support this clonotype. The chain carries TRBV28 and TRBJ1-2; 8 bases line up with TRBD1. Germline-derived CDR1 and CDR2 are MDHEN and SYDVKM. CDR3 length equals 16 residues. Germline trimming cut 7 bases from V and 4 bases from J; bases unmatched to any gene: 14. DNA for the CDR3: TGTGCCAGCACCACAACAGGGGGGTGGGGTCTCTATGGCTACACCTTC. Translation: CASTTTGGWGLYGYTF.

This clonotype was counted only a few times. The chain uses TRBV5-8 and TRBJ2-7; tentatively, D is TRBD1 or TRBD2 (6 bases each). CDR1 is SGHTS and CDR2 is YDEGEE in the germline V gene. Trimming cost V 4 bases and J 5 bases, with 13 bases left between them. This CDR3 is 13 amino acids long. CDR3 region: CASSKEGGHEQYF. The CDR3 bases are TGTGCCAGCAGCAAGGAGGGGGGACACGAGCAGTACTTC.

This clonotype was seen repeatedly, ten times or more. V is TRBV7-9 and J is TRBJ1-5, with D possibly being TRBD1 (5 bases). The CDR3 contains 13 residues. The ends were cut back, 5 bases at V and 6 bases at J, with 11 bases in the middle. Germline V CDR1 and CDR2: SEHNR, FQNEAQ (reference sequence). The CDR3 loop reads CASSRGEAQPQHF. The CDR3 DNA reads TGTGCCAGCAGCCGGGGGGAGGCTCAGCCCCAGCATTTT.

This clonotype was seen ten or more times. This rearrangement joins TRBV5-1 to TRBJ2-6, with D possibly matching TRBD1 (5 bases). CDR1 is SGHRS, CDR2 YFSETQ, per germline. The CDR3 has 17 amino acids. V was shortened by 0 bases and J by 0 bases, with 10 bases between the two germline ends. CDR3 coding DNA: TGCGCCAGCAGCTTGGTGGCAGGGAACTCTGGGGCCAACGTCCTGACTTTC. Amino acids: CASSLVAGNSGANVLTF. Using reference TRBV5-1 and TRBJ2-6 for the parts outside the CDR3, the full variable domain is KAGVTQTPRYLIKTRGQQVTLSCSPISGHRSVSWYQQTPGQGLQFLFEYFSETQRNKGNFPGRFSGRQFSNSRSEMNVSTLELGDSALYLCASSLVAGNSGANVLTFGAGSRLTVL.